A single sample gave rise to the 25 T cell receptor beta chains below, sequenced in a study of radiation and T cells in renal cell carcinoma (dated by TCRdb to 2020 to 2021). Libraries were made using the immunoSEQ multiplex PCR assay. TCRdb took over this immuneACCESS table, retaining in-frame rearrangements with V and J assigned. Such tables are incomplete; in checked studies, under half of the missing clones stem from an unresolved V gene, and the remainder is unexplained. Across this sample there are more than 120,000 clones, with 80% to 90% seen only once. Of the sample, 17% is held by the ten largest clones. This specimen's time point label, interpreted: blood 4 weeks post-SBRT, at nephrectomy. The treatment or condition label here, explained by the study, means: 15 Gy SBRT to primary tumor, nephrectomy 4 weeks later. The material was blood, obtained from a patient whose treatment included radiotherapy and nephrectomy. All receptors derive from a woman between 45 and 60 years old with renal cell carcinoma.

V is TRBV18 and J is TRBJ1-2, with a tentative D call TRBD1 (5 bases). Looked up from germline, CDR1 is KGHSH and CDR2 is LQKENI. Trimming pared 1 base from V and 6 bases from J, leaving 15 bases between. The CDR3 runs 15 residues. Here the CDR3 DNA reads TGTGCCAGCTCACCACAAAGGGCCCCGGGGGATGGCTACACCTTC. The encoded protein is CASSPQRAPGDGYTF.

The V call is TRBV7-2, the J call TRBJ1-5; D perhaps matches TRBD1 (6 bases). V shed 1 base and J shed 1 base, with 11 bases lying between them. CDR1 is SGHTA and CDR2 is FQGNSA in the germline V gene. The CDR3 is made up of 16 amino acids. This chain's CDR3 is CASSLVGGGSNQPQHF. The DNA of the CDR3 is TGTGCCAGCAGCTTAGTGGGGGGGGGCAGCAATCAGCCCCAGCATTTT.

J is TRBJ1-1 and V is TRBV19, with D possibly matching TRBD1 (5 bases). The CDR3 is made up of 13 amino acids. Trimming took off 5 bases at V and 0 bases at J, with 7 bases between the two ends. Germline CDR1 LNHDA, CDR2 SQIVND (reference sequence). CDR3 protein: CASSEQVNTEAFF. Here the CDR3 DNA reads TGTGCCAGTAGTGAACAGGTGAACACTGAAGCTTTCTTT. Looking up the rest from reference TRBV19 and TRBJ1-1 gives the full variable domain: DGGITQSPKYLFRKEGQNVTLSCEQNLNHDAMYWYRQDPGQGLRLIYYSQIVNDFQKGDIAEGYSVSREKKESFPLTVTSAQKNPTAFYLCASSEQVNTEAFFGQGTRLTVV.

As DNA, the CDR3 is TGTGCCAGCAGCCTGGACAGGACTTCCTACACCTTC. This gives the protein CASSLDRTSYTF. The V gene is TRBV7-2, the J gene TRBJ1-2; TRBD1 matches 7 bases. Germline CDR1 SGHTA, CDR2 FQGNSA. CDR3 length: 12 residues. V shed 5 bases and J 10 bases; nucleotides not matched to a gene: 7. Based on the CDR3 plus reference TRBV7-2 and TRBJ1-2, the full variable domain is GAGVSQSPSNKVTEKGKDVELRCDPISGHTALYWYRQSLGQGLEFLIYFQGNSAPDKSGLPSDRFSAERTGGSVSTLTIQRTQQEDSAVYLCASSLDRTSYTFGSGTRLTVV.

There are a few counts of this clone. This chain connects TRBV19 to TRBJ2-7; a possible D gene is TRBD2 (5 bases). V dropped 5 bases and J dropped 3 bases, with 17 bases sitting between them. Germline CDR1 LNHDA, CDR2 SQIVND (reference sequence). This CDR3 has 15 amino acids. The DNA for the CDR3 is TGTGCCAGTAGTCCTCCAGGAAGCGGTAACTACGAGCAGTACTTC. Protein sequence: CASSPPGSGNYEQYF. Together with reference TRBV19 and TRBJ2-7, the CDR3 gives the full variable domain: DGGITQSPKYLFRKEGQNVTLSCEQNLNHDAMYWYRQDPGQGLRLIYYSQIVNDFQKGDIAEGYSVSREKKESFPLTVTSAQKNPTAFYLCASSPPGSGNYEQYFGPGTRLTVT.

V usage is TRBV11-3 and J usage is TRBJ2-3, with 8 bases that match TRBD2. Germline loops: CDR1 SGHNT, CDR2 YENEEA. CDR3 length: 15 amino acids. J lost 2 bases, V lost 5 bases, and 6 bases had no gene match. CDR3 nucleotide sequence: TGTGCCAGCAGCGAATATAGCGGGAACACAGATACGCAGTATTTT. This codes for CASSEYSGNTDTQYF.

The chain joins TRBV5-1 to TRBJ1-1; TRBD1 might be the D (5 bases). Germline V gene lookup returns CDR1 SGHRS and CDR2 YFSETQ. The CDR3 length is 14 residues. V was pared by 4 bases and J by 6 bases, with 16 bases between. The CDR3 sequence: CASSPRLGTSEAFF. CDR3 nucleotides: TGCGCCAGCAGCCCGAGGCTCGGGACGTCTGAAGCTTTCTTT.

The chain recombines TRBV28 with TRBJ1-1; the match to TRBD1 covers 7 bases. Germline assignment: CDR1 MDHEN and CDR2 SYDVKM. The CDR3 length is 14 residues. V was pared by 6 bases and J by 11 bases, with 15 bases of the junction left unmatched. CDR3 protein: CASSLTVGTAEAFF. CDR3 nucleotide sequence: TGTGCCAGCAGCCTTACCGTAGGGACAGCGGAGGCTTTCTTT.

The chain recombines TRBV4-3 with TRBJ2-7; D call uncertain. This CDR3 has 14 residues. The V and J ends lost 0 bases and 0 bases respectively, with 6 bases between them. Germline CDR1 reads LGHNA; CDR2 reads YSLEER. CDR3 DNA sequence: TGCGCCAGCAGCCAAGAGATCCTCTCCTACGAGCAGTACTTC. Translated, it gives CASSQEILSYEQYF.

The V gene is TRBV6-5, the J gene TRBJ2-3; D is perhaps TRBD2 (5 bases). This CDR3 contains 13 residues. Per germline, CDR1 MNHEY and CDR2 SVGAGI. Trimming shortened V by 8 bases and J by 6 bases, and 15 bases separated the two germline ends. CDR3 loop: CASRETGKDTQYF. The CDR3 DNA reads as TGTGCCAGCCGGGAAACGGGCAAGGATACGCAGTATTTT.

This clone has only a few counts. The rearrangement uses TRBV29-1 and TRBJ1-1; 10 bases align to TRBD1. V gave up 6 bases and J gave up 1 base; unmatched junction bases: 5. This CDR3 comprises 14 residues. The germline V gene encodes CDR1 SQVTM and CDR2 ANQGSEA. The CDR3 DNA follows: TGCAGCGTGACCGACAGGGGGCGGAACACTGAAGCTTTCTTT. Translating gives CSVTDRGRNTEAFF.

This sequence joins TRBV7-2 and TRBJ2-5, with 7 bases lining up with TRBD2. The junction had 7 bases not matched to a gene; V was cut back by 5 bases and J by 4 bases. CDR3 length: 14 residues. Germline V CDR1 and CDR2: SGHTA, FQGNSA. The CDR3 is CASSGRVLGETQYF. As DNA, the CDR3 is TGTGCCAGCAGCGGGAGGGTTTTGGGAGAGACCCAGTACTTC. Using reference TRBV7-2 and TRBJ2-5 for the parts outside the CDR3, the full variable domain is GAGVSQSPSNKVTEKGKDVELRCDPISGHTALYWYRQSLGQGLEFLIYFQGNSAPDKSGLPSDRFSAERTGGSVSTLTIQRTQQEDSAVYLCASSGRVLGETQYFGPGTRLLVL.

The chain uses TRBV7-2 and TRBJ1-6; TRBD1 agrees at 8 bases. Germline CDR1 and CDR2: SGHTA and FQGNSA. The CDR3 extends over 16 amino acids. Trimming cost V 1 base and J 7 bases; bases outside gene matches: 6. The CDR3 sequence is CASSLERTGSNSPLHF. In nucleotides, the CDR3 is TGTGCCAGCAGCTTAGAGCGGACAGGGTCCAATTCACCCCTCCACTTT.

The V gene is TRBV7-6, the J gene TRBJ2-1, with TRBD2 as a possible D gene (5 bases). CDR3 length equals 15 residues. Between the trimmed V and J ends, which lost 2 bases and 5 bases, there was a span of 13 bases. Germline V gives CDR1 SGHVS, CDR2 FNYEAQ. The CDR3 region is CASSLFLAWDNEQFF. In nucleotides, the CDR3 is TGTGCCAGCAGCTTATTTTTAGCGTGGGACAATGAGCAGTTCTTC.

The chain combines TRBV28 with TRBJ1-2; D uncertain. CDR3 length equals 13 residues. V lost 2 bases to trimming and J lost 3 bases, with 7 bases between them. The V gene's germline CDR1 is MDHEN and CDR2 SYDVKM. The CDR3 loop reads CASSLGQYYGYTF. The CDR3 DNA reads TGTGCCAGCAGTTTAGGGCAGTACTATGGCTACACCTTC.

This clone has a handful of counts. The CDR3 DNA is TGTGCCAGCAGCTTGTATTCGGGTGAAGCTTTCTTT. Translated, it gives CASSLYSGEAFF. The chain is built from TRBV5-6 and TRBJ1-1, with D hard to call. Trimming shortened V by 1 base and J by 7 bases, and 8 bases separated the two germline ends. Germline V lookup: CDR1 SGHDT, CDR2 YYEEEE. CDR3 size: 12 residues.

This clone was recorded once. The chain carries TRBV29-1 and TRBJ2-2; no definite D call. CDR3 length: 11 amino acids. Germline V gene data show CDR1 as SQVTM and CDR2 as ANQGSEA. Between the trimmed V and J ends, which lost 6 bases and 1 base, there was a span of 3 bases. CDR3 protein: CSVQNTGELFF. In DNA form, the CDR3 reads TGCAGCGTGCAGAACACCGGGGAGCTGTTTTTT.

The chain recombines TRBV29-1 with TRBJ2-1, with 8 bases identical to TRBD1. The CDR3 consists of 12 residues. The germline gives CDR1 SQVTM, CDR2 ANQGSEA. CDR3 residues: CKGQGSYNEQFF. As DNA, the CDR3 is TGCAAAGGACAGGGCTCCTACAATGAGCAGTTCTTC.

The CDR3 region has the DNA TGTGCCAGCAGCCCCACCTCGAAGTACCTCTACGAGCAGTACTTC. Translation: CASSPTSKYLYEQYF. The genes are TRBV5-6 and TRBJ2-7; D is undetermined. The V end was cut by 4 bases, the J end by 3 bases, with 17 bases between. Germline V gene data show CDR1 as SGHDT and CDR2 as YYEEEE. The length of the CDR3 is 15 residues.

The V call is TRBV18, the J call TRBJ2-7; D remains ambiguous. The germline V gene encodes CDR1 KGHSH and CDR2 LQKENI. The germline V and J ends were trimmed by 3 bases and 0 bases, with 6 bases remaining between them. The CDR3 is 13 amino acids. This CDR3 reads CASSPDGSYEQYF. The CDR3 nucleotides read TGTGCCAGCTCACCGGACGGCTCCTACGAGCAGTACTTC. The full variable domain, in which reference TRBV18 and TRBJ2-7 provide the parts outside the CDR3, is NAGVMQNPRHLVRRRGQEARLRCSPMKGHSHVYWYRQLPEEGLKFMVYLQKENIIDESGMPKERFSAEFPKEGPSILRIQQVVRGDSAAYFCASSPDGSYEQYFGPGTRLTVT.

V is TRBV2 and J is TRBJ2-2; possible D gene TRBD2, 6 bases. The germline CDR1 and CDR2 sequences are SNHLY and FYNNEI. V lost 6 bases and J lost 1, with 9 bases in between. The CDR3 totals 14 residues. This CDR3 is CASSGGLNTGELFF. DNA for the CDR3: TGTGCCAGCAGCGGGGGACTGAACACCGGGGAGCTGTTTTTT.

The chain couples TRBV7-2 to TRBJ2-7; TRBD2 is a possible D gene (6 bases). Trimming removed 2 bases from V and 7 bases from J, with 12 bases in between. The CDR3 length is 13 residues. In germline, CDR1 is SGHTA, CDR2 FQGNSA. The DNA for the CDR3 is TGTGCCAGCAGCTTAACGGGGGTGAGGGAGCAGTACTTC. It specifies CASSLTGVREQYF.

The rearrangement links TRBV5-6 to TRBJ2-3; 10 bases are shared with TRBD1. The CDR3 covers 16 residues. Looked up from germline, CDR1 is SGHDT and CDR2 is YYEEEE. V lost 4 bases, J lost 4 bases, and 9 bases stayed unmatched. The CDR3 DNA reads TGTGCCAGCAGCGCGATCCGGGACAGGGGACCAGATACGCAGTATTTT. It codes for CASSAIRDRGPDTQYF.

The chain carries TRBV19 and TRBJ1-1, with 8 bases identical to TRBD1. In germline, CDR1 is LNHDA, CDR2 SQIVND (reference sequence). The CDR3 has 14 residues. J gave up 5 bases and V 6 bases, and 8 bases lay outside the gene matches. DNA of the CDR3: TGTGCCAGTAGCATCCAGGGGGCGAGTACTGAAGCTTTCTTT. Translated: CASSIQGASTEAFF.

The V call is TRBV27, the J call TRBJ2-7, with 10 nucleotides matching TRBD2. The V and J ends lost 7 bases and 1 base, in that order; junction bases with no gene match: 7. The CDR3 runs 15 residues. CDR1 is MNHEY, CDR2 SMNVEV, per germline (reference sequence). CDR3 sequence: CASTKAGGRSYEQYF. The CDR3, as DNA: TGTGCCAGCACGAAAGCGGGGGGGCGTTCCTACGAGCAGTACTTC.